This T cell receptor (beta chain) was obtained from a study of glioma-infiltrating T cells. Study-level findings and limits: Tissue and blood shared very few CDR3 sequences. Tissue-blood divergence was below expectation in non-neoplastic patients, above in gliomas.

Comments on this clonotype: Its antigen is still unknown.

The iRepertoire nested amplicon-rescue multiplex PCR amplified TCR alpha and beta CDR3s from RNA. One-step reverse transcription and amplification started from approximately 100-400 ng of tissue mRNA or PBMC total RNA. Using its own MiXCR run on the multiplex PCR reads, TCRdb lists one record per CDR3 protein. The table records more than 110,000 distinct CDR3 sequences, more than 35% of them present only once. V trimming: 7 bases; J trimming: 3 bases; junction bases outside the gene matches: 4. Germline lookup yields CDR1 SNHLY and CDR2 FYNNEI. This CDR3 comprises 13 residues. The specimen was glioma tissue, nonneoplastic brain tissue, or PBMCs (not recorded which). The chain combines TRBV2 with TRBJ1-1; 8 nucleotides line up with TRBD1. This sequence was found in a human donor with low-grade glioma or glioblastoma, undergoing nonglioma brain surgery, or in good health (not recorded which). The CDR3 nucleotides are TGTGCCAGCAACATACAGGGGGACACTGAAGCTTTCTTT. Translating gives CASNIQGDTEAFF.